These T cell receptor beta chains were read from a single sample in a study of CD8 T cells in Susac syndrome. In TCRdb, the immunoSEQ multiplex PCR reads were re-called with MiXCR into one record per CDR3 protein. The sample gives 140,000 or so distinct CDR3 sequences, roughly 96% of which show up once; approximately 0.11% is in the top ten. Sequenced sample: CD4+ T cells from PBMCs. Receptors were obtained from a human donor with multiple sclerosis. Each CDR3 is given with its conserved first and last residue. The order of the fields is clone size, D gene, V gene, J gene, CDR3 protein, CDR3 DNA. The D gene is left open where the match is weak. For some rows the clone size is stated as once, few or many, or as a class when expanded; others skip it.

.,TRBD1,TRBV7-2,TRBJ2-7,CASSPQGGHYEQYF,TGTGCCAGCAGCCCACAGGGGGGTCACTACGAGCAGTACTTC
.,.,TRBV27,TRBJ2-7,CASSSPGRYEQYF,TGTGCCAGCAGTTCTCCCGGAAGGTACGAGCAGTACTTC
.,.,TRBV7-3,TRBJ1-6,CASSSGLNSPLHF,TGTGCCAGCAGCTCGGGCCTCAATTCACCCCTCCACTTT
.,.,TRBV6-5,TRBJ2-7,CASSYSRYDLRYEQYF,TGTGCCAGCAGTTACTCGCGGTACGACCTACGCTACGAGCAGTACTTC
.,.,TRBV6-5,TRBJ2-2,CASTQQGTTGELFF,TGTGCCAGCACTCAACAGGGTACTACCGGGGAGCTGTTTTTT
once,.,TRBV12-3/TRBV12-4,TRBJ2-7,CASSRNYEQYF,TGTGCCAGCAGTAGGAACTACGAGCAGTACTTC
.,TRBD1,TRBV28,TRBJ2-4,CASSFQGVAKNIQYF,TGTGCCAGCAGTTTCCAGGGGGTAGCCAAAAACATTCAGTACTTC
once,.,TRBV19,TRBJ1-5,CASSPLVQFSNQPQHF,TGTGCCAGTAGTCCTCTTGTACAGTTTAGCAATCAGCCCCAGCATTTT
.,TRBD1,TRBV15,TRBJ2-3,CATSRETGGDTQYF,TGTGCCACCAGCAGAGAGACAGGGGGGGATACGCAGTATTTT
once,.,TRBV5-4,TRBJ2-5,CASSLLPRETQYF,TGTGCCAGCAGCCTACTACCTCGGGAGACCCAGTACTTC